The rows below give T cell receptor beta chains drawn from one sample of a study of T-cell memory formation after mild COVID-19. Each CDR3 protein is one row after TCRdb ran MiXCR on the 5' RACE reads. The repertoire includes around 530,000 distinct CDR3 sequences, approximately 21% of them detected once, and roughly 8.1% sits in the top ten. Source material: PBMCs or a T cell subset sorted from them (not recorded which). The receptors stem from an adult woman who had mild COVID-19 (a few samples of this study predate the infection). Cell type and time point are not known. Both conserved end residues are part of each CDR3. A D gene is named only where the DNA matches it firmly. Some rows have no size entry. The others give once, few or many, or a class for an expanded clone.

v_call	clone_size	d_call	j_call	cdr3_aa	cdr3_nt
TRBV5-1	.	TRBD1	TRBJ1-2	CASSLSSGGANYGYTF	TGCGCCAGCAGCTTATCATCAGGGGGAGCTAACTATGGCTACACCTTC
TRBV6-6	.	.	TRBJ2-2	CASSQDRHLELFF	TGTGCCAGCAGTCAGGACCGCCACTTGGAGCTGTTTTTT
TRBV5-1	once	.	TRBJ2-3	CASSLIWGPEDTQYF	TGCGCCAGCAGCTTGATCTGGGGGCCGGAGGATACGCAGTATTTT
TRBV20-1	.	.	TRBJ2-1	CSATRPRSYNEQFF	TGCAGTGCCACACGACCCAGGTCCTACAATGAGCAGTTCTTC
TRBV5-5	.	.	TRBJ1-4	CASSGADGLKEKLFF	TGTGCCAGCAGTGGGGCCGACGGTCTTAAGGAAAAACTGTTTTTT
TRBV24-1	few	TRBD1	TRBJ2-1	CATSDLGDSNEQFF	TGTGCCACCAGTGATTTAGGGGACAGCAATGAGCAGTTCTTC
TRBV12-3/TRBV12-4	.	.	TRBJ2-2	CASSFKGVNTGELFF	TGTGCCAGCAGTTTTAAGGGGGTGAACACCGGGGAGCTGTTTTTT
TRBV20-1	.	TRBD2	TRBJ2-1	CSASMLAGVGEQFF	TGCAGTGCTAGCATGCTAGCGGGAGTGGGTGAGCAGTTCTTC
TRBV18	few	TRBD2	TRBJ2-1	CASSPLSTSANNEQFF	TGTGCCAGCTCACCACTTTCTACTAGCGCCAACAATGAGCAGTTCTTC
TRBV4-1	few	TRBD2	TRBJ2-7	CASSQEPSSGSYYEQYF	TGCGCCAGCAGCCAAGAGCCCAGTAGCGGGAGCTACTACGAGCAGTACTTC
TRBV12-3/TRBV12-4	many	TRBD1	TRBJ1-1	CASSLKATGTAFF	TGTGCCAGCAGCTTGAAAGCGACAGGGACAGCTTTCTTT
TRBV2	few	TRBD1	TRBJ2-1	CASRMTGGIYNEQFF	TGTGCCAGCAGAATGACAGGGGGGATCTACAATGAGCAGTTCTTC
TRBV7-9	.	TRBD1	TRBJ2-3	CASSPRQGSTDTQYF	TGTGCCAGCAGCCCCCGACAGGGTAGCACAGATACGCAGTATTTT
TRBV29-1	.	TRBD2	TRBJ2-7	CSVSRAGASGAALYEQYF	TGCAGCGTTTCAAGGGCGGGAGCCTCCGGCGCCGCGCTTTACGAGCAGTACTTC
TRBV7-9	few	.	TRBJ2-3	CASSLVGGTSTDTQYF	TGTGCCAGCAGCTTAGTAGGCGGGACTAGCACAGATACGCAGTATTTT
TRBV12-3/TRBV12-4	.	TRBD1	TRBJ2-5	CASSPRQGHQETQYF	TGTGCCAGCAGTCCACGACAGGGGCACCAAGAGACCCAGTACTTC
TRBV14	few	.	TRBJ2-7	CASSQDESAAYEQYF	TGTGCCAGCAGCCAAGATGAGTCAGCAGCCTACGAGCAGTACTTC
TRBV7-2	few	TRBD2	TRBJ2-3	CASSRTSGITDTQYF	TGTGCCAGCAGCCGGACTAGCGGGATCACAGATACGCAGTATTTT
TRBV20-1	few	.	TRBJ2-1	CSARVPGVGNEQFF	TGCAGTGCTAGAGTCCCTGGGGTGGGGAATGAGCAGTTCTTC
TRBV5-1	few	TRBD2	TRBJ2-5	CASSLGLAGLPNQETQYF	TGCGCCAGCAGCTTGGGACTAGCGGGGCTCCCGAACCAAGAGACCCAGTACTTC
TRBV19	.	.	TRBJ1-1	CASTPWGGSNTEAFF	TGTGCCAGTACCCCGTGGGGTGGGAGTAACACTGAAGCTTTCTTT
TRBV29-1	.	TRBD1	TRBJ1-2	CSAGTGGTNYGYTF	TGCAGCGCCGGGACAGGGGGTACTAACTATGGCTACACCTTC
TRBV29-1	.	.	TRBJ1-5	CSVEEGTGPPGSQHF	TGCAGCGTTGAAGAGGGAACAGGGCCCCCGGGGTCCCAGCATTTT
TRBV12-3/TRBV12-4	few	.	TRBJ1-1	CASSLRSGTEAFF	TGTGCCAGCAGTTTGAGAAGTGGCACTGAAGCTTTCTTT
TRBV6-5	.	.	TRBJ1-6	CASSYGGEYNSPLHF	TGTGCCAGCAGTTACGGAGGGGAATATAATTCACCCCTCCACTTT
TRBV7-8	few	.	TRBJ1-1	CASSLIRTTEAFF	TGTGCCAGCAGCTTAATTCGGACCACTGAAGCTTTCTTT
TRBV14	few	.	TRBJ2-3	CASSRSGTNPTDTQYF	TGTGCCAGCAGCCGATCCGGGACAAATCCCACAGATACGCAGTATTTT
TRBV12-2	.	.	TRBJ2-1	CASRLIVVSRGYNEQFF	TGTGCAAGTCGCTTAATCGTAGTGTCTCGCGGGTACAATGAGCAGTTCTTC
TRBV11-2	.	.	TRBJ1-2	CASSYGGGLGYGYTF	TGTGCCAGCAGCTATGGAGGCGGGTTAGGGTATGGCTACACCTTC
TRBV19	.	TRBD1	TRBJ1-2	CASTLRGQGYGYTF	TGTGCCAGTACCCTGAGGGGACAGGGGTATGGCTACACCTTC
TRBV4-1	few	.	TRBJ2-1	CASSRFYRDSSYNEQFF	TGCGCCAGCAGCCGCTTCTACCGGGACTCCTCCTACAATGAGCAGTTCTTC
TRBV2	.	.	TRBJ2-2	CASSEGGLWLSPNTGELFF	TGTGCCAGCAGTGAAGGCGGCCTTTGGCTATCCCCTAACACCGGGGAGCTGTTTTTT
TRBV24-1	few	TRBD1	TRBJ2-5	CATSDSRTGQETQYF	TGTGCCACCAGTGATTCGCGGACAGGCCAAGAGACCCAGTACTTC
TRBV4-1	few	.	TRBJ1-2	CASSQVSVSGFLHGYTF	TGCGCCAGCAGCCAAGTGTCCGTCTCGGGGTTTCTCCATGGCTACACCTTC
TRBV12-3/TRBV12-4	.	.	TRBJ1-5	CASSRVGGNQPQHF	TGTGCCAGCAGCCGAGTGGGGGGGAATCAGCCCCAGCATTTT
TRBV4-2	.	.	TRBJ1-2	CASSQEGVSGYTF	TGTGCCAGCAGCCAAGAAGGGGTTAGCGGCTACACCTTC
TRBV19	few	.	TRBJ2-3	CASSIAPRGDTDTQYF	TGTGCCAGTAGTATAGCCCCAAGAGGGGACACAGATACGCAGTATTTT
TRBV30	few	.	TRBJ1-1	CAHISSGSPQGTEAFF	TGTGCTCACATATCCAGCGGGAGCCCTCAGGGCACTGAAGCTTTCTTT
TRBV2	.	TRBD1	TRBJ1-4	CASSEETGIGEKLFF	TGTGCCAGCAGTGAAGAGACAGGGATTGGCGAAAAACTGTTTTTT
TRBV4-1	few	.	TRBJ1-4	CASSQDGGRLGNEKLFF	TGCGCCAGCAGCCAAGACGGGGGGCGGCTAGGCAATGAAAAACTGTTTTTT
TRBV7-2	.	TRBD2	TRBJ2-7	CASSPWTSGSSYEQYF	TGTGCCAGCAGCCCATGGACTAGCGGGAGCTCCTACGAGCAGTACTTC
TRBV24-1	.	.	TRBJ2-2	CATRGRDPSNTGELFF	TGTGCCACCCGAGGACGGGATCCGTCGAACACCGGGGAGCTGTTTTTT
TRBV7-8	few	.	TRBJ2-3	CASSDRERTQSTDTQYF	TGTGCCAGCAGTGACCGGGAGAGAACCCAAAGCACAGATACGCAGTATTTT
TRBV27	.	.	TRBJ2-5	CASSSGLRETQYF	TGTGCCAGCAGTTCCGGACTCAGGGAGACCCAGTACTTC
TRBV3-1	few	TRBD2	TRBJ2-4	CASSPWTSGDKNIQYF	TGTGCCAGCAGCCCTTGGACTAGCGGAGACAAAAACATTCAGTACTTC
TRBV7-2	few	.	TRBJ1-1	CASSLGVPQLNTEAFF	TGTGCCAGCAGCTTAGGAGTTCCCCAGCTTAACACTGAAGCTTTCTTT
TRBV19	few	TRBD1	TRBJ2-3	CASSAGTGFADTQYF	TGTGCCAGTAGTGCCGGGACAGGGTTCGCAGATACGCAGTATTTT
TRBV29-1	.	TRBD1	TRBJ2-6	CSVEVWDREAGANVLTF	TGCAGCGTTGAAGTTTGGGACAGGGAGGCTGGGGCCAACGTCCTGACTTTC
TRBV3-1	few	TRBD2	TRBJ2-2	CASSQALAGALPGELFF	TGTGCCAGCAGCCAGGCACTAGCGGGGGCCCTCCCCGGGGAGCTGTTTTTT
TRBV20-1	.	.	TRBJ1-4	CSAETMAGRLLGEKLFF	TGCAGTGCTGAGACGATGGCAGGGAGGCTTTTGGGGGAAAAACTGTTTTTT
TRBV3-1	.	.	TRBJ1-1	CASSQSWQNTEAFF	TGTGCCAGCAGCCAATCCTGGCAGAACACTGAAGCTTTCTTT
TRBV12-3/TRBV12-4	.	TRBD2	TRBJ2-1	CASSLLAGDNEQFF	TGTGCCAGCAGTTTATTAGCGGGGGATAATGAGCAGTTCTTC
TRBV30	few	.	TRBJ1-2	CACTGGRQSYGYTF	TGTGCCTGCACGGGGGGGCGGCAGAGCTATGGCTACACCTTC